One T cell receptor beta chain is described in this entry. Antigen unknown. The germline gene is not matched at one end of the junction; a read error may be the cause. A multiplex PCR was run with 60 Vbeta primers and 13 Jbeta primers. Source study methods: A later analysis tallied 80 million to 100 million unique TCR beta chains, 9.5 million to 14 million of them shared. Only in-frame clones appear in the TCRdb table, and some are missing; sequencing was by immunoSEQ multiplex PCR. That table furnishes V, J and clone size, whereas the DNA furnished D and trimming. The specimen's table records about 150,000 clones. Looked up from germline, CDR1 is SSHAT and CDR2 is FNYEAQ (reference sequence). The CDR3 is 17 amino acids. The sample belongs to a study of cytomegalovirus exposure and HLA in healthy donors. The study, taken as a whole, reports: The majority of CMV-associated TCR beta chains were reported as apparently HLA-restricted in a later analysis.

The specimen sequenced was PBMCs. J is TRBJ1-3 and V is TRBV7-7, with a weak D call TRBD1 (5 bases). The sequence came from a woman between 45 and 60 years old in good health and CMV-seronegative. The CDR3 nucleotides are TGTGCTAGCAGCCAAGGGACTGCGCTTAGCTCTGGAAACACCATATATTTT. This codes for CASSQGTALSSGNTIYF. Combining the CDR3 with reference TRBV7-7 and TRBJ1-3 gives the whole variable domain GAGVSQSPRYKVTKRGQDVTLRCDPISSHATLYWYQQALGQGPEFLTYFNYEAQPDKSGLPSDRFSAERPEGSISTLTIQRTEQRDSAMYRCASSQGTALSSGNTIYFGEGSWLTVV.